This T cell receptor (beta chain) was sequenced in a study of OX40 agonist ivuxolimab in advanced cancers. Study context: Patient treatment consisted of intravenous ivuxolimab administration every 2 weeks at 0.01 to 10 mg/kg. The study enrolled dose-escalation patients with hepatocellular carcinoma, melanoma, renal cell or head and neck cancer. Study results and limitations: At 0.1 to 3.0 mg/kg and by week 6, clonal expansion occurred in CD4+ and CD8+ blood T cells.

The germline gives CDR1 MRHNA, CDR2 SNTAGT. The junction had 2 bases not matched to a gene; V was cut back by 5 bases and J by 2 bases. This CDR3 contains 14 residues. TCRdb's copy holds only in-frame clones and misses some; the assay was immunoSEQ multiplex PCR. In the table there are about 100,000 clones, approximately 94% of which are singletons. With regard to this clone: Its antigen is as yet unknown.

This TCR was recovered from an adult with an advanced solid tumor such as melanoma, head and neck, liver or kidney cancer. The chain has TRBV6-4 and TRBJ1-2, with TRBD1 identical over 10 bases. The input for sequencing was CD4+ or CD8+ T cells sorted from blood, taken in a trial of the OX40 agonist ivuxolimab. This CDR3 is CASSPGQGNYGYTF. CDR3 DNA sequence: TGTGCCAGCAGTCCGGGACAGGGGAACTATGGCTACACCTTC.